This section outlines one TCR beta chain sequence together with its context. Its antigen is undetermined. Relying on iRepertoire HTBI primers and Arm-PCR of CDR3 regions, the team built TCR beta libraries. TCRdb ran MiXCR on the multiplex PCR reads and lists one entry per CDR3 protein. This repertoire shows 500,000 or so distinct CDR3 sequences, around 15% found once; its top ten account for over 9%. This entry belongs to a study of regulatory T cells in long-lasting Graves disease. General study findings and limits: TRBV28, TRBJ1-2 and TRBJ2-5 emerged as the favored segments in persistent disease.

There are 15 residues in the CDR3. The V segment lost 8 bases and the J segment 0 bases; nucleotides outside the gene matches: 5. Per the germline V gene, CDR1 is SGHRS and CDR2 is YFSETQ. Noted time point: newly diagnosed GD, antithyroid drugs for less than 3 months. Generation of the TCR library employed RNA extracted from PBMCs. This sample was also put to use in a study of T cells in Graves' hyperthyroidism and ophthalmopathy. From that report: A first-round RT-PCR of the TCR CDR3 used the HTBI primer set.

This sequence originates from a man aged 40-49 years with Graves disease. This rearrangement joins TRBV5-1 to TRBJ2-2, with 9 bases lining up with TRBD2. Specimen: peripheral blood mononuclear cells (PBMCs), collected at new diagnosis, from a patient treated with antithyroid drugs. This CDR3 is CASMTSGTNTGELFF. The CDR3 nucleotides are TGCGCCAGTATGACTAGCGGCACGAACACCGGGGAGCTGTTTTTT. The variable domain in full, completed from reference TRBV5-1 and TRBJ2-2, reads KAGVTQTPRYLIKTRGQQVTLSCSPISGHRSVSWYQQTPGQGLQFLFEYFSETQRNKGNFPGRFSGRQFSNSRSEMNVSTLELGDSALYLCASMTSGTNTGELFFGEGSRLTVL.